This T cell receptor (beta chain) comes out of a study of blood T cell repertoires in COVID-19. The protocol was immunoSEQ multiplex PCR, while the TCRdb copy is restricted to in-frame clones and leaves out a portion. Of approximately 430,000 clones in the sample, 75% to 90% were seen once. Trimming cost V 0 bases and J 6 bases; bases outside gene matches: 7. The CDR3 sequence is 16 residues long. CDR1 and CDR2 (germline): SGHDN, FVKESK. Source material: peripheral blood. The receptor was derived from a woman in her 30s with active or convalescent COVID-19. V and J are TRBV14 and TRBJ2-7; 11 bases map to TRBD1. CDR3 sequence: CASSQDLGTGGSEQYF. CDR3 nucleotides: TGTGCCAGCAGCCAAGATCTAGGGACAGGGGGAAGCGAGCAGTACTTC.